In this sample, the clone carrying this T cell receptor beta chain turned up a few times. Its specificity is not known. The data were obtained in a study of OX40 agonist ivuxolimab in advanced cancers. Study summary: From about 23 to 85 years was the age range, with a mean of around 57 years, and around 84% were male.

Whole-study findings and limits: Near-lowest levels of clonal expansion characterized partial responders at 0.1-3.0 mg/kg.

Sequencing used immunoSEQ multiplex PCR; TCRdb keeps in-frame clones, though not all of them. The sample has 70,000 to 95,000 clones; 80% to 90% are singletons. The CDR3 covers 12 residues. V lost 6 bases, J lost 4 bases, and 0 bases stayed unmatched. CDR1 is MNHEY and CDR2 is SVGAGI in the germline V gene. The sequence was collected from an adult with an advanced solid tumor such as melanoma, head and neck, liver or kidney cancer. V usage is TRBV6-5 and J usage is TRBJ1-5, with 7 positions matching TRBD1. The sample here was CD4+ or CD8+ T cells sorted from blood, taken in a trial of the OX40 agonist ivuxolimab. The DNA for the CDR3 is TGTGCCAGCAGGACAGGGAATCAGCCCCAGCATTTT. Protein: CASRTGNQPQHF.